Below are 3 T cell receptor beta chains sequenced from a single sample in a study of T-cell memory formation after mild COVID-19. TCRdb itself ran the 5' RACE reads through MiXCR, one entry per CDR3 protein. The sample yields 200,000 to 300,000 distinct CDR3 sequences, less than 20% seen once. Sequenced: PBMCs or a T cell subset sorted from them (not recorded which). The receptors come from an adult woman who had mild COVID-19 (a few samples of this study predate the infection). Cell type and time point are not known.

This clonotype occurred a few times. V gene TRBV7-6 combines with J gene TRBJ1-3; TRBD1 matches at 8 bases. The germline CDR1 and CDR2 sequences are SGHVS and FNYEAQ. The junction had 6 bases not matched to a gene; V was cut back by 5 bases and J by 0 bases. There are 16 residues in the CDR3. The CDR3 here is CASSNAGGYSGNTIYF. Written as DNA, the CDR3 is TGTGCCAGCAGCAACGCAGGGGGCTACTCTGGAAACACCATATATTTT.

In DNA, the CDR3 is TGTGCCAGCAGCTTAGATCTGAGATACAATGAGCAGTTCTTC. It codes for CASSLDLRYNEQFF. This chain connects TRBV7-2 to TRBJ2-1; D is unresolved. CDR3 size: 14 residues. V lost 1 base to trimming and J lost 4 bases, with 8 bases between them. CDR1 SGHTA and CDR2 FQGNSA come from the germline V gene.

In its sample, this clonotype was seen many times. V is TRBV18 and J is TRBJ2-1, with D tentatively TRBD2 (5 bases). From germline, CDR1 is KGHSH and CDR2 LQKENI. Trimming stripped 1 base from V and 0 bases from J, with 7 bases between. The CDR3 spans 15 residues. The CDR3 DNA is TGTGCCAGCTCACCACGAGGGAGCTCCTACAATGAGCAGTTCTTC. Its translation is CASSPRGSSYNEQFF.